This paragraph reports one T cell receptor beta chain. Assay used: immunoSEQ multiplex PCR; TCRdb lists only in-frame clones, some missing. The table records some 99,000 clones, roughly 90% of them present only once. These data are taken from a study of control samples from healthy donors and cancer patients. V was pared by 2 bases and J by 4 bases, with 19 bases between. Germline assignment: CDR1 SGHTS and CDR2 YDEGEE. This CDR3 is 17 amino acids long. The V and J genes are TRBV5-8 and TRBJ1-5; D call uncertain. The material sequenced was blood. The sequence came from a woman between 45 and 60 years old in good health. In nucleotides, the CDR3 is TGTGCCAGCAGCTTCCTTGCCGACCCGTCGAGGAATCAGCCCCAGCATTTT. Amino acids: CASSFLADPSRNQPQHF. Full variable domain (missing parts from reference TRBV5-8 and TRBJ1-5): EAGVTQSPTHLIKTRGQQATLRCSPISGHTSVYWYQQALGLGLQFLLWYDEGEERNRGNFPPRFSGRQFPNYSSELNVNALELEDSALYLCASSFLADPSRNQPQHFGDGTRLSIL.